The sequence of this T cell receptor beta chain was determined in a study of long-term antiretroviral therapy in people with HIV. A v3.0 immunoSEQ assay was performed at survey level. The target of sequencing was roughly 35,000-50,000 T-cell genomes per sample. Assay used: immunoSEQ multiplex PCR; TCRdb lists only in-frame clones, some missing. Among over 30,000 clones listed, 60% to 75% were seen once. In the case of this clone: Its specificity is not known.

Trimming removed 4 bases at V and 4 bases at J, with 17 bases between. This CDR3 contains 16 residues. CDR1 and CDR2 (germline): SGHDT, YYEEEE. Study-level findings and limits: When set beside controls, HIV repertoires had CDR3 length ranges that were narrower. Diversity measured after ART increased yet remained under transplant donor controls. Collection of the blood, which took place between the mid-2000s and the late 2010s, possibly occurred under older ART regimens.

This specimen was unsorted PBMCs, taken 3 years after starting antiretroviral therapy. The source of this sequence is a middle-aged man with HIV. V is TRBV5-6 and J is TRBJ2-2, with D possibly matching TRBD1 (6 bases). The CDR3 reads CASSTYRVDSTGELFF. For the CDR3, the DNA is TGTGCCAGCAGCACCTACAGGGTGGATAGCACCGGGGAGCTGTTTTTT.